This TCR beta chain was captured by sequencing in a study of CD8+ T cells in alopecia areata. Study-wide findings and caveats: In scalp samples, resident alphabeta T cells of normal skin are also sequenced.

TCR sequencing used cDNA made by reverse transcription of extracted RNA. Clones were read by immunoSEQ multiplex PCR, and TCRdb kept only the in-frame ones, dropping some. The data hold about 200,000 clones, with more than 55% observed a single time. A word on this clone: Its antigen remains unidentified.

Germline CDR1 SQVTM, CDR2 ANQGSEA. The CDR3 has 11 residues. The chain has TRBV29-1 and TRBJ1-2, with D tentatively TRBD1 (5 bases). This clonotype was obtained from a human donor in good health. Sequencing was carried out using CD8+ T cells sorted from blood. This chain's CDR3 is CTTLGRDGDTF. CDR3 coding DNA: TGCACCACCTTGGGACGAGACGGTGACACCTTC.